Described below is a single TCR beta chain sequence and its context. Its antigen is not known. Amplified TCR beta CDR3 regions came from RNA transcripts. RT-PCR in the first round (using the HTBI primer set) targeted the TCR CDR3. Via MiXCR, TCRdb re-called the multiplex PCR reads, giving one row per CDR3 protein. The table lists about 460,000 distinct CDR3 sequences, 22% of them singletons, with 45% to 55% in the top ten. Patients having uncontrolled infection, another autoimmune disease, pregnancy or lactation were not included. Out of approximately 9.9 ml of fresh peripheral blood came the PBMCs. This sample is drawn from a study of T cells in Graves' hyperthyroidism and ophthalmopathy. Points from the study as a whole: The model's output predicted ophthalmopathy at a median of approximately 6.5 months prior to onset. By a 13 V-J model, ophthalmopathy was set apart from stable hyperthyroidism.

Trimming cost V 3 bases and J 6 bases; bases outside gene matches: 6. Germline V gene sequence: CDR1 SGHTA, CDR2 FQGTGA. This CDR3 is 15 amino acids long. The source material was blood. The rearrangement joins TRBV7-3 to TRBJ2-7; 12 bases line up with TRBD2. The TCR was taken from a woman aged 70-85 years with Graves' ophthalmopathy. CDR3 DNA sequence: TGTGCCAGCAGCTTCGAGCTAGCGGGGGGGGGCGAGCAGTACTTC. It is translated as CASSFELAGGGEQYF.